Following are 6 T cell receptor beta chains from one sample sequenced in a study of blood T cell repertoires in COVID-19. Using immunoSEQ multiplex PCR, the repertoire was profiled, and TCRdb retains in-frame clones only, with some absent. Among approximately 99,000 clones listed, 75% to 85% were seen once. Input material: peripheral blood. Receptor source: a woman of 80 years or more with active or convalescent COVID-19.

The genes are TRBV4-2 and TRBJ2-7; 8 bases agree with TRBD2. The ends lost 0 bases at V and 6 bases at J; junction bases unmatched: 7. This CDR3 spans 15 amino acids. In germline, CDR1 is LGHNA, CDR2 YNFKEQ. CDR3 nucleotides: TGTGCCAGCAGCCAAGACCGGGGGGGAGGGAGCGAGCAGTACTTC. Its translation: CASSQDRGGGSEQYF.

The genes are TRBV28 and TRBJ2-2, with D possibly matching TRBD1 (6 bases). Germline CDR1 and CDR2: MDHEN and SYDVKM. This CDR3 is 16 amino acids long. V lost 3 bases to trimming and J lost 1 base, with 12 bases between them. The CDR3: CASSLRTARNTGELFF. CDR3 DNA: TGTGCCAGCAGTTTGAGGACAGCCCGGAACACCGGGGAGCTGTTTTTT.

This rearrangement joins TRBV6-1 to TRBJ2-7; D gene ambiguous. V lost 6 bases to trimming and J lost 2 bases, with 5 bases between them. The CDR3 extends over 11 amino acids. Germline V gene lookup returns CDR1 MNHNS and CDR2 SASEGT. CDR3 sequence: CASSSPYEQYF. The CDR3 nucleotides read TGTGCCAGCAGCAGTCCCTACGAGCAGTACTTC.

The rearrangement joins TRBV2 to TRBJ2-2; D ambiguous. Trimming shortened V by 6 bases and J by 2 bases, and 7 bases separated the two germline ends. This CDR3 region has 13 residues. Germline CDR1 reads SNHLY; CDR2 reads FYNNEI. CDR3 region: CASRRLNTGELFF. As DNA, the CDR3 is TGTGCCAGCAGGAGACTCAACACCGGGGAGCTGTTTTTT.

This chain connects TRBV4-3 to TRBJ2-3; TRBD2 might be the D (5 bases). The germline V gene has CDR1 LGHNA and CDR2 YSLEER. V was trimmed by 3 bases and J by 3 bases, leaving 10 bases between them. The CDR3 has 14 residues. In nucleotides, the CDR3 is TGCGCCAGCAGCCAGTCGGACTCTACAGATACGCAGTATTTT. Amino acids: CASSQSDSTDTQYF.

The rearrangement uses TRBV9 and TRBJ2-7, with a possible D match to TRBD2 (6 bases). Between the trimmed V and J ends, which lost 0 bases and 0 bases, there was a span of 10 bases. The CDR3 length is 15 residues. Germline-derived CDR1 and CDR2 are SGDLS and YYNGEE. This CDR3 reads CASSVEAGPSYEQYF. The DNA for the CDR3 is TGTGCCAGCAGCGTAGAGGCGGGGCCCTCCTACGAGCAGTACTTC.